What follows are 13 T cell receptor beta chains derived from one specimen sequenced in a study of blood T cell repertoires in COVID-19. Generated by immunoSEQ multiplex PCR, the TCRdb table keeps only in-frame clones and is missing some. This table has about 240,000 clones, roughly 87% appearing once. The source material was PBMCs or T cells enriched from blood (not recorded which). Source of these receptors: a woman aged 30 to 39 with acute COVID-19.

The chain couples TRBV5-1 to TRBJ2-1, with D possibly TRBD2 on 5 matching bases. This CDR3 is 16 amino acids long. Germline V lookup: CDR1 SGHRS, CDR2 YFSETQ. V was clipped by 3 bases and J by 9 bases, with 22 bases between them. This CDR3 is CASSSTPIGVGGEQFF. CDR3 nucleotides: TGCGCCAGCAGCTCCACCCCTATCGGGGTTGGTGGTGAGCAGTTCTTC.

J is TRBJ1-1 and V is TRBV5-4; no clear D gene. Germline V CDR1 and CDR2: SGHNT, YYREEE (reference sequence). V lost 0 bases, J lost 4 bases, and 16 bases lay in between. The CDR3 length is 16 residues. The CDR3 reads CASSLDTVRSVTEAFF. In DNA form, the CDR3 reads TGTGCCAGCAGCTTGGATACGGTGAGGTCCGTCACTGAAGCTTTCTTT.

The chain has TRBV4-3 and TRBJ1-6; TRBD1 matches 7 bases. Trimming removed 0 bases from V and 5 bases from J; junction bases left unmatched: 4. The germline gives CDR1 LGHNA, CDR2 YSLEER. The CDR3 contains 16 residues. In DNA, the CDR3 is TGCGCCAGCAGCCAAGAGACAGGGCATCATAATTCACCCCTCCACTTT. Encoded protein: CASSQETGHHNSPLHF.

V and J are TRBV5-1 and TRBJ2-7; no reliable D call. CDR1 and CDR2 from the germline V gene are SGHRS and YFSETQ. With 4 bases removed from V and 0 bases from J, the gap between germline ends came to 8 bases. This CDR3 has 13 amino acids. In DNA form, the CDR3 reads TGCGCCAGCAGCCTCGAGAGCTCCTACGAGCAGTACTTC. Translation: CASSLESSYEQYF.

The chain is built from TRBV5-1 and TRBJ2-7; maybe TRBD2 (5 bases). In germline, CDR1 is SGHRS, CDR2 YFSETQ. This CDR3 spans 12 amino acids. V gave up 5 bases and J gave up 1 base, with 7 bases separating them. CDR3 in DNA: TGCGCCAGCAGAGAGGGTTCCTACGAGCAGTACTTC. Encoded protein: CASREGSYEQYF.

This rearrangement joins TRBV6-1 to TRBJ2-7; TRBD1 matches 8 bases. Germline assignment: CDR1 MNHNS and CDR2 SASEGT. This CDR3 contains 15 residues. Trimming cost V 1 base and J 3 bases; bases outside gene matches: 5. The CDR3 spells CASSEGQGPLYEQYF. The CDR3 DNA sequence: TGTGCCAGCAGTGAAGGACAGGGGCCCCTCTACGAGCAGTACTTC.

The chain is built from TRBV28 and TRBJ2-5; D perhaps matches TRBD1 (5 bases). This CDR3 comprises 14 residues. V lost 5 bases and J 8 bases, leaving 18 bases between the germline ends. Per the germline V gene, CDR1 is MDHEN and CDR2 is SYDVKM. Written as DNA, the CDR3 is TGTGCCAGCAGTAAGGGGCCGCAACCGTCCACCCAGTACTTC. It yields the protein CASSKGPQPSTQYF.

This clone occurred once. The chain recombines TRBV27 with TRBJ1-2; 8 bases match TRBD1. The junction had 19 bases not matched to a gene; V was cut back by 9 bases and J by 4 bases. The CDR3 has 17 residues. CDR1 MNHEY and CDR2 SMNVEV come from the germline V gene (reference sequence). The CDR3 nucleotides are TGTGCCAGTGCTGGATCCAGGGGGCCCCATGAACTCTATGGCTACACCTTC. Encoded protein: CASAGSRGPHELYGYTF.

This chain joins TRBV7-9 and TRBJ1-5; no clear D gene. The length of the CDR3 is 12 residues. Looked up from germline, CDR1 is SEHNR and CDR2 is FQNEAQ (reference sequence). Trimming took 4 bases from V and 5 from J, leaving 6 bases between them. CDR3 coding DNA: TGTGCCAGCAGCTCCTCGGATCAGCCCCAGCATTTT. This sequence encodes CASSSSDQPQHF.

This rearrangement joins TRBV30 to TRBJ1-1; 7 positions match TRBD1. The junction had 12 bases not matched to a gene; V was cut back by 3 bases and J by 11 bases. The germline V gene encodes CDR1 GTSNPN and CDR2 SVGIG (reference sequence). This CDR3 is 13 amino acids long. The CDR3 coding sequence is TGTGCCTGGAGCGCTTTCCTGACAGGGTTGGCTTTCTTT. This encodes CAWSAFLTGLAFF.

CDR3 sequence: CASSEEYSYGYTF. The CDR3 DNA reads as TGTGCCAGCAGTGAAGAATATAGCTATGGCTACACCTTC. This chain connects TRBV2 to TRBJ1-2; D is unresolved. V lost 1 base, J lost 4 bases, and 7 bases lay in between. The CDR3 has 13 residues. Per germline, CDR1 SNHLY and CDR2 FYNNEI.

The gene calls are TRBV27 and TRBJ1-2, with TRBD1 identical over 12 bases. Unmatched junction bases numbered 6, after V lost 0 bases and J lost 4 bases. Germline V gene data show CDR1 as MNHEY and CDR2 as SMNVEV (reference sequence). The CDR3 consists of 17 residues. Written as DNA, the CDR3 is TGTGCCAGCAGTTTATCACCCGGGACAGGGGGCTTCTATGGCTACACCTTC. This translates into CASSLSPGTGGFYGYTF.

The gene calls are TRBV12-3 or TRBV12-4 and TRBJ1-1; D is ambiguous. V was clipped by 6 bases and J by 1 base, with 9 bases between them. CDR3 length: 13 amino acids. CDR3 amino acids: CASSQSPNTEAFF. The CDR3 nucleotides read TGTGCCAGCAGCCAGTCCCCGAACACTGAAGCTTTCTTT.